What follows describes a single T cell receptor (beta chain). Its recognized antigen is unknown. Base-call qualities are not available, and no considerably larger clone is one nucleotide away. Using the deep immunoSEQ assay, multiplex PCR amplified TCR CDR3 regions from genomic DNA. For each cell subset, the extracted genomic DNA was distributed evenly across all wells of several immunoSEQ 96-well plates, and each plate served as one replicate. For sorted subsets, approximately 210 ng of genomic DNA, equivalent to about 30,000 T cell genomes, went into each replicate PCR. Purified libraries were quantified with a Qubit 3.0 fluorometer, sized on a Bioanalyzer 2100, and re-quantified with the KAPA Library Quantification kit. Each immunoSEQ 96-well plate was sequenced on its own single-read 150-cycle Illumina NextSeq 550 flow cell. In the original analysis: Because the immunoSEQ output included only junctional sequences and no quality scores, the filtering could not be the same as the filtering used for full-length reads. To assign V/J genes and CDR3, sequences were annotated using PyIR, a Python wrapper for IgBLAST v1.9, with IMGT germline references. Reads were removed for weak V/J assignments (E-value above 1e-6), missing CDR3, stop codons, out-of-frame junctions, or ambiguous translated residues. V3J clonotypes were defined as sequences sharing an identical inferred V gene, J gene, and CDR3 amino acid sequence. To compute the percentage overlap between repertoires, the number of shared unique clonotypes was divided by the size of the smaller repertoire. Richness of each repertoire was evaluated using RTK rarefaction, the Chao1 estimator, and Recon v2.1 estimates of unobserved clonotypes. Generation probabilities were computed with OLGA for all TCRbeta clonotypes obtained by the gDNA method from a few donors. Here the immuneACCESS table is served through TCRdb, limited to in-frame sequences with V and J called. Missing clones are a known gap in these copies; in checked studies unresolved V genes cover under half, and the rest lacks a known reason. The V and J calls and clone size were taken over from that table, and D and trimming were inferred from the DNA. Present in this sample are under 1,900,000 clones, just under 99% of which were seen just once. The top ten clonotypes cover approximately 0.4% of the sample.

The germline V gene provides CDR1 SGHAT and CDR2 FQNNGV. Spanning cysteine to phenylalanine, the CDR3 consists of 17 amino acids. The read is trimmed to its CDR3 DNA, 51 bases read in frame from base 1. V is trimmed back by 5 bases and J by 9 bases, and the junction contains 19 bases that no gene match accounts for. This sample is part of a study of shared clonotypes between healthy human individuals (dated by TCRdb to the early 2020s). In the study overall: Two women and a few men aged 18 to 49 years were included in the cohort. To increase sequencing depth and limit assay-specific biases, TCR repertoire library preparation and sequencing were carried out by different laboratories using diverse techniques. Between about 0.8 and 9.5 billion PBMCs per donor were obtained by leukapheresis. Per donor, three plates each were used for CD4 naive and CD4 memory, two for CD8 naive, and one for CD8 memory. To estimate repertoire size and how much clonotypes are shared between individuals, the study performed deep sequencing of blood TCR repertoires from a few healthy adults.

General conclusions and limits of the study: Rarefaction of sorted-subset datasets indicated incomplete sequencing despite the large sequencing depth. Approximately 5% of naive CD4, 3.5% of naive CD8, around 2.3% of memory CD4, and 0.35% to 0.5% of memory CD8 clonotypes were shared across a few donors. Based on pairwise subsampling, the degree of clonotype sharing among donors was expected to be affected by sequencing depth. Sampling was restricted to blood, and TCR repertoires in tissue are likely to differ from TCR repertoires in blood. Because the study included a small number of donors, the genetic and exposure-history diversity represented was limited. Compared with non-shared clonotypes, clonotypes shared by all four sorted-subset donors had higher generation probabilities. Estimated clonotype richness was generally larger for naive than for memory subsets.

The donors were healthy, HIV-negative adults who had no recently reported acute infections or vaccinations. Every donor was a Caucasian adult living in Nashville, Tennessee, USA. Magnetic negative selection was used to enrich CD4+ T cells, after which naive cells were positively selected on CD45RA and the negative fraction became the memory subset. Blood was collected by leukapheresis, and PBMCs were isolated by Ficoll-Histopaque density gradient centrifugation and then cryopreserved in liquid nitrogen vapor phase. Analytical flow cytometry was used to check the purity and quantity of each magnetically sorted T cell population. Each sorted fraction had its genomic DNA isolated and then quantified by UV absorbance on a Nanodrop 2000c.

This receptor was taken from a man younger than 45 in good health. The sequence links TRBV11-2 to TRBJ2-1; TRBD2 fits 7 bases in the junction. The sequencing sample was made of naive CD4+ T cells sorted from blood. This specimen's cell subset or site label, per the study, means: CD45RA+ positively selected. The CDR3 loop reads CASSLVFGGRHGGEQFF. The DNA sequence follows: TGTGCCAGCAGCCTAGTTTTTGGCGGGAGACATGGAGGTGAGCAGTTCTTC.